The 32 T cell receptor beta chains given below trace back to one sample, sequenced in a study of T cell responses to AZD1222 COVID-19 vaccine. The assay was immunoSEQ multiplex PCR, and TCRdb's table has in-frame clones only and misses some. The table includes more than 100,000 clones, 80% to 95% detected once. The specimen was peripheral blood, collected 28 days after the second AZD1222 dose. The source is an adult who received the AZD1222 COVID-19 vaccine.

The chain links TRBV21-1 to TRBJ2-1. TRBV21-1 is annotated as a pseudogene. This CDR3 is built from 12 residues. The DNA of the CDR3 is TGTGCCAGCAGGTCAGCTTACAATGAGCAGTTCTTC. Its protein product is CASRSAYNEQFF.

The CDR3 is CASSSQTVQPQHF. Here the CDR3 DNA reads TGTGCCAGCAGTTCACAGACAGTGCAGCCCCAGCATTTT. This rearrangement joins TRBV28 to TRBJ1-5, with D tentatively TRBD1 (5 bases). The germline V and J ends were trimmed by 4 bases and 7 bases, with 11 bases remaining between them. Germline CDR1 is MDHEN and CDR2 is SYDVKM. The length of the CDR3 is 13 residues.

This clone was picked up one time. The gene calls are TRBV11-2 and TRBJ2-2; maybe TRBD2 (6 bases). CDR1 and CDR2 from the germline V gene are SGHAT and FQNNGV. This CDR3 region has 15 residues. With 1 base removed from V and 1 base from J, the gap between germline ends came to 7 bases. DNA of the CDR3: TGTGCCAGCAGCTTAGTGCGGGAGAACACCGGGGAGCTGTTTTTT. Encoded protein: CASSLVRENTGELFF.

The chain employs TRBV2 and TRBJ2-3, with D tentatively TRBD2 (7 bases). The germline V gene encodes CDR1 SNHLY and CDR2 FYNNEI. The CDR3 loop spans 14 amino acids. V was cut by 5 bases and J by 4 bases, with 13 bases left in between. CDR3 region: CASSRGGGSDTQYF. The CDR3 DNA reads TGTGCCAGCAGTAGGGGGGGAGGATCAGATACGCAGTATTTT.

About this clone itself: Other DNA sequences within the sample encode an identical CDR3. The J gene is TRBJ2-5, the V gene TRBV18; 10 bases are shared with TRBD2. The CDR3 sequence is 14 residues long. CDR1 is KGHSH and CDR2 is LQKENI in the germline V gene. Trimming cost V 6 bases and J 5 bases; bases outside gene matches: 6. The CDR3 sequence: CASSPLAGEETQYF. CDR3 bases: TGTGCCAGCTCGCCGCTAGCGGGAGAGGAGACCCAGTACTTC. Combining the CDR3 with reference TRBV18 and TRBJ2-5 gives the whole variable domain NAGVMQNPRHLVRRRGQEARLRCSPMKGHSHVYWYRQLPEEGLKFMVYLQKENIIDESGMPKERFSAEFPKEGPSILRIQQVVRGDSAAYFCASSPLAGEETQYFGPGTRLLVL.

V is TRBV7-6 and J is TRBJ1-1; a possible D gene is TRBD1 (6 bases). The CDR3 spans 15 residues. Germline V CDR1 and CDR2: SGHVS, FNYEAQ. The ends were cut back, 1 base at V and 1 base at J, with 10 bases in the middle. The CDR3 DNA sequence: TGTGCCAGCAGCTTAGATTGGGGACAGAACACTGAAGCTTTCTTT. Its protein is CASSLDWGQNTEAFF.

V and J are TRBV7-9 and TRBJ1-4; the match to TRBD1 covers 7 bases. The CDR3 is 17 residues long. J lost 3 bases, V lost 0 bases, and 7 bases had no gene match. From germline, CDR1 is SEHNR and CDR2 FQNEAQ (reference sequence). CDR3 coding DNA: TGTGCCAGCAGCTTAGCAGGGGGCGCGGGCTCTAATGAAAAACTGTTTTTT. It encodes CASSLAGGAGSNEKLFF.

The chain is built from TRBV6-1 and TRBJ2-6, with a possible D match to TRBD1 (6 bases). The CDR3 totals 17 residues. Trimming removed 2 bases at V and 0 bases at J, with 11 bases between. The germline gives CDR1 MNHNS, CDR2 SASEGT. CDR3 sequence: CASSETGSSSGANVLTF. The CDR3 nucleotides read TGTGCCAGCAGTGAAACAGGGAGTAGCTCTGGGGCCAACGTCCTGACTTTC.

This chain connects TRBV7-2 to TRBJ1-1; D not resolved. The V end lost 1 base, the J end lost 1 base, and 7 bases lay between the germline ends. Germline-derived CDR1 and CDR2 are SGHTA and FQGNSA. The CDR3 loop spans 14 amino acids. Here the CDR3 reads CASSLVRGNTEAFF. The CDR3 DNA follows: TGTGCCAGCAGCTTAGTTCGGGGGAACACTGAAGCTTTCTTT.

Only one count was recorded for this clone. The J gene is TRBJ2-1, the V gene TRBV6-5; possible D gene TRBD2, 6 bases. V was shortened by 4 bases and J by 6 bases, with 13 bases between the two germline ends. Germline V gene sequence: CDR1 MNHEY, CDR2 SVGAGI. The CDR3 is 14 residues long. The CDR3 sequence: CASSLRGTINEQFF. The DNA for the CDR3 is TGTGCCAGCAGTTTGCGGGGTACCATCAATGAGCAGTTCTTC.

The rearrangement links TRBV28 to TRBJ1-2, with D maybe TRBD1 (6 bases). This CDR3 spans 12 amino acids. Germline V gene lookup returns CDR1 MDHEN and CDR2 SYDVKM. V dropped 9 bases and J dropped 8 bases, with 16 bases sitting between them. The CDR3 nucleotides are TGTGCCAGGACGGACAGTTTGGGGGGCTACACCTTC. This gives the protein CARTDSLGGYTF.

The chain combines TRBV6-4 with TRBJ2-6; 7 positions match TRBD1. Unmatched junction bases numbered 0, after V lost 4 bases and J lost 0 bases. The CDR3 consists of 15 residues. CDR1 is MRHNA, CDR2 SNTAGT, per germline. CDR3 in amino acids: CASSGDSSGANVLTF. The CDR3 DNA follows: TGTGCCAGCAGTGGGGACAGCTCTGGGGCCAACGTCCTGACTTTC.

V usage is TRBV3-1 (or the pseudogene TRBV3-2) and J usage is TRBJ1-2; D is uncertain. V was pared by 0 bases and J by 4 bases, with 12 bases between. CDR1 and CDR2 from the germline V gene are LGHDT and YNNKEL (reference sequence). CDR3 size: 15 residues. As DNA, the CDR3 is TGTGCCAGCAGCCAAGAACGTCGCAAAGGCTATGGCTACACCTTC. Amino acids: CASSQERRKGYGYTF.

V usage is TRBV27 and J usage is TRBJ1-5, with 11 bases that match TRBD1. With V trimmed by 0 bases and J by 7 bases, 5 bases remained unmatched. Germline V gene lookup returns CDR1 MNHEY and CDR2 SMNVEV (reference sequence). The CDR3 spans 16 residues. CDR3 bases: TGTGCCAGCAGTTTATCCTCCGGGACAGGGGGACAGCCCCAGCATTTT. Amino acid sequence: CASSLSSGTGGQPQHF.

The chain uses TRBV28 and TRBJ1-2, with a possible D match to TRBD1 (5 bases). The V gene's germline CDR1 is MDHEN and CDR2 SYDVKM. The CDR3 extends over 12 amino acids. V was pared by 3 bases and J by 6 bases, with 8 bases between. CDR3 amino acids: CASSLGPNGYTF. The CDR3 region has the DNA TGTGCCAGCAGTTTGGGACCCAATGGCTACACCTTC.

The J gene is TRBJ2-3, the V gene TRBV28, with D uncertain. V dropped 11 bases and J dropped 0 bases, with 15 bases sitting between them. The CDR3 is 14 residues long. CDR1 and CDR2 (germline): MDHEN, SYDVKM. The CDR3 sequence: CAASPTISTDTQYF. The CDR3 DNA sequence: TGTGCCGCGAGCCCAACTATCAGCACAGATACGCAGTATTTT.

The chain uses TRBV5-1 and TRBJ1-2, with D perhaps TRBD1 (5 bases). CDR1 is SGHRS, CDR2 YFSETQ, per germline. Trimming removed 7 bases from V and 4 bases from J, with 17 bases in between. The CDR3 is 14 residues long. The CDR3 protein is CASGPGDGLYGYTF. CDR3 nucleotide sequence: TGCGCCAGCGGCCCCGGGGACGGCCTCTATGGCTACACCTTC.

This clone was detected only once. DNA for the CDR3: TGTGCCAGCAGCGTACAGGTGATGAACACTGAAGCTTTCTTT. It is translated as CASSVQVMNTEAFF. This chain links TRBV9 with TRBJ1-1; D unresolved. CDR1 is SGDLS, CDR2 YYNGEE, per germline. V gave up 1 base and J gave up 0 bases, with 7 bases separating them. This CDR3 is 14 amino acids long.

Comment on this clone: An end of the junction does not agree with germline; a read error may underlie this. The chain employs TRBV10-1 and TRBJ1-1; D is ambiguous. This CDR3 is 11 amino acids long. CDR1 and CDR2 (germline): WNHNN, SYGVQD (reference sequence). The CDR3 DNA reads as TGCGCCAGCAGTGAGGGTGGTCCTTCTTCTTTT. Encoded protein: CASSEGGPSSF.

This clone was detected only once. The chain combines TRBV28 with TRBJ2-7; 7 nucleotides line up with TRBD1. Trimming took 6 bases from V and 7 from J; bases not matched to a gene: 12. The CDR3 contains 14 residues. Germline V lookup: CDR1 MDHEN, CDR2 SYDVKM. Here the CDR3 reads CASSFMGQPGEQYF. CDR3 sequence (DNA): TGTGCCAGCAGCTTTATGGGACAGCCTGGAGAGCAGTACTTC.

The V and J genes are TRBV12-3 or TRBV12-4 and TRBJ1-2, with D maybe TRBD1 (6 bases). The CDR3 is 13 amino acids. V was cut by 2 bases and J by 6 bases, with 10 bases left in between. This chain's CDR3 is CASSLRTVHGYTF. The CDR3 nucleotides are TGTGCCAGCAGTTTAAGGACAGTCCATGGCTACACCTTC.

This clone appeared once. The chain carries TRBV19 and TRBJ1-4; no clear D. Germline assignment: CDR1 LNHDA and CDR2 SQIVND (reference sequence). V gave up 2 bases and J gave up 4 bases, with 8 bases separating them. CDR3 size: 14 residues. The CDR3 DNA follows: TGTGCCAGTAGTATATCCCCAAATAATGAAAAACTGTTTTTT. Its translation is CASSISPNNEKLFF.

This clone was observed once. For the CDR3, the DNA is TGTGCCAGTATTCGGACAGTTGATTTTGGTCCGCCGGAATTGAGCAATCAGCCCCAGCATTTT. Translating it yields CASIRTVDFGPPELSNQPQHF. This chain links TRBV19 with TRBJ1-5; possible D gene TRBD1, 6 bases. Germline V gene lookup returns CDR1 LNHDA and CDR2 SQIVND (reference sequence). V lost 7 bases and J lost 1, with 32 bases in between. This CDR3 is 21 amino acids long.

CDR3 bases: TGTGCCAGCAGCCGCGGGGGACAGAACTATGGCTACACCTTC. Its protein is CASSRGGQNYGYTF. The chain links TRBV28 to TRBJ1-2; 7 positions agree with TRBD1. The CDR3 loop spans 14 amino acids. V lost 6 bases and J lost 2; bases outside the gene matches: 6. In germline, CDR1 is MDHEN, CDR2 SYDVKM.

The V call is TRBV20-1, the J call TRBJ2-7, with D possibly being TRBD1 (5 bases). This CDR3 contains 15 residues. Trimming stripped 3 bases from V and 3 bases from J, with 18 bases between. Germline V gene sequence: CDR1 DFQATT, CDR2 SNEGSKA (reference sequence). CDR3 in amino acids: CSASGARVSDYEQYF. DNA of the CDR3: TGCAGTGCTAGTGGGGCCAGGGTCAGTGACTACGAGCAGTACTTC.

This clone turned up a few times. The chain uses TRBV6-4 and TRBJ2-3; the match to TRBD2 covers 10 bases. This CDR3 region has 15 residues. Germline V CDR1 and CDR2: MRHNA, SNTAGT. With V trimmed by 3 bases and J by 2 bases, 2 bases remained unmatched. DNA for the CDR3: TGTGCCAGCAGTGAAGCGGGGGGGCACACAGATACGCAGTATTTT. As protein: CASSEAGGHTDTQYF.

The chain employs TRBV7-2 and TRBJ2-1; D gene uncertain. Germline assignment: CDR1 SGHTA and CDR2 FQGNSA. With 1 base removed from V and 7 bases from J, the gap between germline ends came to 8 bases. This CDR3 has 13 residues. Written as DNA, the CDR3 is TGTGCCAGCAGCTTAGATTCGTGGAATGAGCAGTTCTTC. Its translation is CASSLDSWNEQFF.

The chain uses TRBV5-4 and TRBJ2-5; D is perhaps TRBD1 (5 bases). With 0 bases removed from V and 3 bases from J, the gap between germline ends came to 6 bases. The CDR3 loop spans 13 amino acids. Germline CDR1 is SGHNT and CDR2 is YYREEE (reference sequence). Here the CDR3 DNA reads TGTGCCAGCAGCTTGGGCAGGGAAGAGACCCAGTACTTC. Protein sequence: CASSLGREETQYF.

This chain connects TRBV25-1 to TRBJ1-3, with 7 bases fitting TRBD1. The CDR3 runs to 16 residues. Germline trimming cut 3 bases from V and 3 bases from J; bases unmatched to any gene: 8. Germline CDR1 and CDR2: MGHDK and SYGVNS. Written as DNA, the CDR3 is TGTGCCAGCAGTGATTGGGCAGGGGGTAATGGAAACACCATATATTTT. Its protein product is CASSDWAGGNGNTIYF.

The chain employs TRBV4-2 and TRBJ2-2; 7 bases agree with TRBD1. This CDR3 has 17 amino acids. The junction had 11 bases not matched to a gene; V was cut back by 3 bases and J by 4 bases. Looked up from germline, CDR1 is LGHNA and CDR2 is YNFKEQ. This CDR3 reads CASSHHRREGATGELFF. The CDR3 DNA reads TGTGCCAGCAGCCATCACCGCCGAGAGGGGGCCACCGGGGAGCTGTTTTTT.

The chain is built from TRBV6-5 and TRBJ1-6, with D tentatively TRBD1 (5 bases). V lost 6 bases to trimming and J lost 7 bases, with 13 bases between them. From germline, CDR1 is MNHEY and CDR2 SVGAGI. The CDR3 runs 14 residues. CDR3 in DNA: TGTGCCAGCAGGTCTTACGGGGACAATTCACCCCTCCACTTT. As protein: CASRSYGDNSPLHF.

The DNA of the CDR3 is TGTGCCAGCATCCTAGGAGGAAAGGGACAGGGAGATGGCTACACCTTC. Its protein product is CASILGGKGQGDGYTF. This chain uses TRBV7-9 with TRBJ1-2; 9 bases match TRBD1. J was trimmed by 6 bases and V by 7 bases; bases with no gene match: 15. The CDR3 is made up of 16 amino acids. The germline CDR1 and CDR2 sequences are SEHNR and FQNEAQ (reference sequence).